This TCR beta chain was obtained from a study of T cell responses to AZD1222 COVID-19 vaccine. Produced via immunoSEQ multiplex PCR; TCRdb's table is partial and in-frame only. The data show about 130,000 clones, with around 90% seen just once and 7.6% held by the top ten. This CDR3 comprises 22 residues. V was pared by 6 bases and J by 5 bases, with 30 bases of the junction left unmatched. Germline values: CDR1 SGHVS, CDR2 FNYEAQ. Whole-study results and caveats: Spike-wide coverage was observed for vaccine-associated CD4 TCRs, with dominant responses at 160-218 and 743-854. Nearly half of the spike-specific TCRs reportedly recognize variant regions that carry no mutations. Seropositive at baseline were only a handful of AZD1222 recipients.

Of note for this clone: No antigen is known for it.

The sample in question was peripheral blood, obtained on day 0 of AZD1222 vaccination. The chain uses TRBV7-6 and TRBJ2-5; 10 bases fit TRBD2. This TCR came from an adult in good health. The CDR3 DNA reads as TGTGCCAGCAGATCAAGCGTCGTTGCGACTAGCGGGCACAAATCCCGTTGGGAGACCCAGTACTTC. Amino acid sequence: CASRSSVVATSGHKSRWETQYF.